These 25 T cell receptor beta chains were all obtained from the same sample, sequenced in a study of T cell responses to AZD1222 COVID-19 vaccine (dated by TCRdb to the early 2020s). The time point label of this sample denotes: about 28 days (+/-7) after the second vaccine dose. The library was produced with the immunoSEQ multiplex PCR assay. TCRdb's version of the immuneACCESS table is confined to in-frame rearrangements and falls short of the full clone set. An unresolved V gene accounts for under half of the shortfall where checked; the remainder is of unknown origin. The table for this sample lists some 150,000 clones; roughly 87% of them were counted only once. Of the sample, roughly 1.7% is held by the ten largest clones. The sequenced sample was peripheral blood, obtained 28 days after the second AZD1222 dose. The source of these receptors is an adult who received the AZD1222 COVID-19 vaccine.

The rearrangement uses TRBV6-2 or TRBV6-3 and TRBJ1-2; no firm D call. Trimming left V 6 bases short and J 4 bases short, with 9 bases between. Germline-derived CDR1 and CDR2 are MNHEY and SVGEGT. The CDR3 runs 12 residues. The DNA of the CDR3 is TGTGCCAGCAGCCTCGGGCTCTATGGCTACACCTTC. It specifies CASSLGLYGYTF.

The J gene is TRBJ2-7, the V gene TRBV6-6; D gene unclear. The germline V and J ends were trimmed by 0 bases and 3 bases, with 9 bases remaining between them. Germline V gene lookup returns CDR1 MNHNY and CDR2 SVGAGI (reference sequence). The CDR3 covers 14 residues. CDR3 amino acids: CASSYSISSYEQYF. In nucleotides, the CDR3 is TGTGCCAGCAGTTACTCCATTAGCAGCTACGAGCAGTACTTC.

The chain recombines TRBV28 with TRBJ1-5, with D perhaps matching TRBD1 (5 bases). Trimming shortened V by 5 bases and J by 6 bases, and 17 bases separated the two germline ends. The CDR3 length is 15 residues. In germline, CDR1 is MDHEN, CDR2 SYDVKM. The CDR3 DNA is TGTGCCAGCAGTCCTCAGGGCCTCTTGGGTCAGCCCCAGCATTTT. Its translation: CASSPQGLLGQPQHF.

V gene TRBV5-1 combines with J gene TRBJ1-4, with D possibly being TRBD1 (5 bases). CDR3 size: 14 residues. Per germline, CDR1 SGHRS and CDR2 YFSETQ. V was clipped by 6 bases and J by 6 bases, with 15 bases between them. The CDR3 sequence is CASKESQGYEKLFF. DNA for the CDR3: TGCGCCAGCAAAGAATCCCAGGGTTATGAAAAACTGTTTTTT. The complete variable domain, with remaining parts taken from reference TRBV5-1 and TRBJ1-4, reads KAGVTQTPRYLIKTRGQQVTLSCSPISGHRSVSWYQQTPGQGLQFLFEYFSETQRNKGNFPGRFSGRQFSNSRSEMNVSTLELGDSALYLCASKESQGYEKLFFGSGTQLSVL.

This chain uses TRBV7-2 with TRBJ1-1; D is ambiguous. Trimming left V 1 base short and J 2 bases short, with 8 bases between. This CDR3 contains 14 residues. Germline loops: CDR1 SGHTA, CDR2 FQGNSA. CDR3 bases: TGTGCCAGCAGCTTAGGTGTCAGCAACACTGAAGCTTTCTTT. Amino acids: CASSLGVSNTEAFF.

V and J are TRBV21-1 and TRBJ1-1; the table's D gene call, TRBD1, was not cross checked with the DNA. TRBV21-1 is listed as a pseudogene. The CDR3 extends over 14 amino acids. CDR3 sequence (DNA): TGTGCCAGCAGCAAGGACAGTCTATGCGTAGAGGCTTTCTTT. It specifies CASSKDSLCVEAFF.

V is TRBV7-2 and J is TRBJ1-4; a possible D gene is TRBD1 (6 bases). V was clipped by 1 base and J by 7 bases, with 16 bases between them. CDR1 is SGHTA, CDR2 FQGNSA, per germline. This CDR3 is 16 amino acids long. In DNA form, the CDR3 reads TGTGCCAGCAGCTTAGGGGGGGCGCGATTAAGTGAAAAACTGTTTTTT. It translates to CASSLGGARLSEKLFF.

The sample holds a few counts of this clone. The rearrangement links TRBV6-2 or TRBV6-3 to TRBJ1-5, with 8 bases lining up with TRBD1. Germline V gene data show CDR1 as MNHEY and CDR2 as SVGEGT. Trimming took 2 bases from V and 6 from J; bases not matched to a gene: 6. The length of the CDR3 is 15 residues. In DNA, the CDR3 is TGTGCCAGCAGTTACGATGCGGACAGGGCTCAGCCCCAGCATTTT. Amino acids: CASSYDADRAQPQHF.

As DNA, the CDR3 is TGTGCCAGCAGCCTCAGGGTAAACACTGAAGCTTTCTTT. As protein: CASSLRVNTEAFF. The chain employs TRBV11-3 and TRBJ1-1; maybe TRBD1 (5 bases). The germline V and J ends were trimmed by 5 bases and 2 bases, with 9 bases remaining between them. Germline V gives CDR1 SGHNT, CDR2 YENEEA. This CDR3 comprises 13 residues. Filled out from reference TRBV11-3 and TRBJ1-1, the complete variable domain reads EAGVVQSPRYKIIEKKQPVAFWCNPISGHNTLYWYLQNLGQGPELLIRYENEEAVDDSQLPKDRFSAERLKGVDSTLKIQPAELGDSAVYLCASSLRVNTEAFFGQGTRLTVV.

The rearrangement links TRBV7-9 to TRBJ2-7, with D unclear. The CDR3 loop spans 14 amino acids. Germline CDR1 SEHNR, CDR2 FQNEAQ (reference sequence). V lost 5 bases to trimming and J lost 3 bases, with 14 bases between them. The CDR3 loop reads CASSPRHLFYEQYF. The CDR3 region has the DNA TGTGCCAGCAGCCCAAGACACTTGTTCTACGAGCAGTACTTC.

This clone was picked up one time. V and J are TRBV19 and TRBJ1-4; no firm D call. Trimming cost V 2 bases and J 8 bases, with 9 bases left between them. The CDR3 has 13 residues. Germline V gene data show CDR1 as LNHDA and CDR2 as SQIVND (reference sequence). The CDR3 DNA is TGTGCCAGTAGTATAACCGGTACCGAAAAACTGTTTTTT. It translates to CASSITGTEKLFF.

The rearrangement links TRBV29-1 to TRBJ1-1; D is ambiguous. Between the trimmed V and J ends, which lost 4 bases and 0 bases, there was a span of 9 bases. The germline V gene has CDR1 SQVTM and CDR2 ANQGSEA. This CDR3 is 13 amino acids long. The CDR3: CSVAPVLNTEAFF. The CDR3 bases are TGCAGCGTTGCCCCGGTCCTGAACACTGAAGCTTTCTTT.

The chain is built from TRBV6-2 or TRBV6-3 and TRBJ1-2; a weak D match, TRBD1 (5 bases). Between the trimmed V and J ends, which lost 2 bases and 3 bases, there was a span of 13 bases. The germline CDR1 and CDR2 sequences are MNHEY and SVGEGT. This CDR3 has 15 amino acids. The CDR3 DNA reads as TGTGCCAGCAGTTACAACCGAACAGGAGACTATGGCTACACCTTC. Translated, it gives CASSYNRTGDYGYTF.

The chain joins TRBV30 to TRBJ1-5; TRBD1 agrees at 7 bases. Trimming cost V 3 bases and J 2 bases; bases outside gene matches: 4. The V gene's germline CDR1 is GTSNPN and CDR2 SVGIG (reference sequence). CDR3 length: 14 residues. CDR3 amino acids: CAWRSGGGNQPQHF. CDR3 sequence (DNA): TGTGCCTGGAGGTCAGGGGGAGGCAATCAGCCCCAGCATTTT.

The V gene is TRBV27, the J gene TRBJ1-3; D not certain. CDR1 and CDR2 from the germline V gene are MNHEY and SMNVEV (reference sequence). The ends were cut back, 5 bases at V and 4 bases at J, with 9 bases in the middle. This CDR3 contains 13 residues. The CDR3: CASSLTLGNTIYF. DNA of the CDR3: TGTGCCAGCAGTCTCACTCTAGGAAACACCATATATTTT.

The DNA for the CDR3 is TGTGCCAGCAGCCAGTGGGACGGCCTTTACGAGCAGTACTTC. Protein: CASSQWDGLYEQYF. V and J are TRBV7-2 and TRBJ2-7; D is perhaps TRBD1 or TRBD2 (5 bases each). The CDR3 loop spans 14 amino acids. Deletions cut 5 bases from V and 4 bases from J, with 15 bases between. Germline CDR1 SGHTA, CDR2 FQGNSA.

This clone was observed once. This chain joins TRBV6-6 and TRBJ1-2; 7 nucleotides agree with TRBD1. The V segment lost 6 bases and the J segment 2 bases; nucleotides outside the gene matches: 9. The CDR3 covers 15 residues. From germline, CDR1 is MNHNY and CDR2 SVGAGI (reference sequence). This CDR3 reads CASSEQGTLNYGYTF. The CDR3 DNA sequence: TGTGCCAGCAGCGAACAGGGGACCCTAAACTATGGCTACACCTTC.

This clone was seen ten or more times. CDR3 amino acids: CAWSQEGNQPQHF. The CDR3 coding sequence is TGTGCCTGGAGTCAGGAAGGAAATCAGCCCCAGCATTTT. This sequence joins TRBV30 and TRBJ1-5, with no clear D. The germline V and J ends were trimmed by 2 bases and 4 bases, with 9 bases remaining between them. CDR3 size: 13 residues. Germline loops: CDR1 GTSNPN, CDR2 SVGIG (reference sequence).

The chain couples TRBV7-2 to TRBJ2-1, with 13 bases matching TRBD2. Germline CDR1 SGHTA, CDR2 FQGNSA. The CDR3 spans 15 residues. Losses at the gene ends were 6 bases for V and 9 bases for J; bases not matched to a gene: 8. CDR3 sequence (DNA): TGTGCCAGCAGTTTTGGGACTAGCGGGACACGTGAGCAGTTCTTC. It codes for CASSFGTSGTREQFF.

For this clone: The same CDR3 is also encoded by other DNA sequences in this sample. The chain links TRBV7-9 to TRBJ1-2; D possibly corresponds to TRBD1 (6 bases). The CDR3 sequence is 14 residues long. V was shortened by 3 bases and J by 6 bases, with 14 bases between the two germline ends. CDR1 SEHNR and CDR2 FQNEAQ come from the germline V gene (reference sequence). CDR3 sequence: CASSLVQGMDGYTF. CDR3 sequence (DNA): TGTGCCAGCAGCTTGGTCCAGGGGATGGATGGCTACACCTTC.

V is TRBV2 and J is TRBJ1-1; D is unresolved. Trimming removed 7 bases from V and 1 base from J, with 16 bases in between. CDR1 and CDR2 (germline): SNHLY, FYNNEI. The CDR3 spans 15 residues. CDR3 sequence: CASNAGSQENTEAFF. CDR3 nucleotides: TGTGCCAGCAACGCCGGGTCCCAGGAGAACACTGAAGCTTTCTTT. Complete variable domain (other parts from reference TRBV2 and TRBJ1-1): EPEVTQTPSHQVTQMGQEVILRCVPISNHLYFYWYRQILGQKVEFLVSFYNNEISEKSEIFDDQFSVERPDGSNFTLKIRSTKLEDSAMYFCASNAGSQENTEAFFGQGTRLTVV.

V is TRBV12-3 or TRBV12-4 and J is TRBJ2-3; no firm D call. The CDR3 is made up of 13 amino acids. V lost 3 bases to trimming and J lost 6 bases, with 10 bases between them. The CDR3 coding sequence is TGTGCCAGCAGTTTGAAGGTGGGGGATACGCAGTATTTT. Translated, it gives CASSLKVGDTQYF.

This sequence joins TRBV5-1 and TRBJ1-1, with D uncertain. With 6 bases removed from V and 4 bases from J, the gap between germline ends came to 13 bases. CDR1 and CDR2 (germline): SGHRS, YFSETQ. CDR3 size: 13 residues. As DNA, the CDR3 is TGCGCCAGCATGAGTTCTTTGCGCACTGAAGCTTTCTTT. This sequence encodes CASMSSLRTEAFF.

The gene calls are TRBV19 and TRBJ1-1, with D perhaps matching TRBD1 (5 bases). Trimming cost V 6 bases and J 1 base, with 15 bases left between them. Looked up from germline, CDR1 is LNHDA and CDR2 is SQIVND (reference sequence). The CDR3 length is 15 residues. In nucleotides, the CDR3 is TGTGCCAGTAGAGGATTGGACATCAGGAACACTGAAGCTTTCTTT. Amino acid sequence: CASRGLDIRNTEAFF.

This clone has only one observation. V gene TRBV12-3 or TRBV12-4 combines with J gene TRBJ2-7; 8 bases match TRBD1. Trimming cost V 6 bases and J 2 bases; bases outside gene matches: 3. The CDR3 is made up of 13 amino acids. CDR3 DNA: TGTGCCAGCAGGAGGACAGGGCCCTACGAGCAGTACTTC. Translation: CASRRTGPYEQYF.